The 26 T cell receptor beta chains below come from one sample, sequenced in a study of tumor-infiltrating lymphocytes in primary liver carcinoma. TCR beta cDNA was prepared out of about 510 ng total RNA by means of a constant-region primer. ARM-PCR was slightly modified, and three nested multiplex PCR rounds with it gave rise to the TCR beta libraries. TRBV1-TRBV30 forward and Cbeta reverse primers drove the first two approximately 10-cycle rounds. A single record per CDR3 protein comes from TCRdb applying MiXCR to the multiplex PCR reads. The sample records 70,000 to 95,000 distinct CDR3 sequences, roughly two thirds being singletons. Taking roughly 18-32 mg of unsorted bulk tissue, the authors co-extracted RNA and DNA. The sequencing input was liver tumor tissue from sampling region 4. Noted subset: tumor region T4, right-lateral pole. The receptors come from a man aged 40-50 years with primary liver carcinoma and hepatitis B virus infection.

This rearrangement joins TRBV6-6 to TRBJ1-6; no clear D gene. Germline lookup yields CDR1 MNHNY and CDR2 SVGAGI (reference sequence). CDR3 length equals 17 residues. The germline V and J ends were trimmed by 5 bases and 7 bases, with 21 bases remaining between them. The CDR3 nucleotides read TGTGCCAGCAGTAGGACGGGCTCCTCGGCAGAGAATTCACCCCTCCACTTT. This encodes CASSRTGSSAENSPLHF.

There are a few counts of this clonotype. This may be a read error: a much more frequent sequence differs by one nucleotide. V is TRBV29-1 and J is TRBJ2-3, with unresolved D. The CDR3 covers 10 residues. CDR1 and CDR2 from the germline V gene are SQVTM and ANQGSEA. CDR3 sequence reads: CSVDEDTHYF. The CDR3 DNA follows: TGCAGCGTTGACGAAGATACGCACTATTTT.

V is TRBV11-2 and J is TRBJ2-1, with 14 bases that match TRBD2. The germline gives CDR1 SGHAT, CDR2 FQNNGV. V lost 6 bases and J lost 15; bases outside the gene matches: 16. The CDR3 contains 16 residues. CDR3 coding DNA: TGTGCCAGCAGATACTCTTTGACTAGCGGGAGGGGTGGCGGGTTCTTC. This gives the protein CASRYSLTSGRGGGFF. Full variable domain (remainder filled in from reference TRBV11-2 and TRBJ2-1): EAGVAQSPRYKIIEKRQSVAFWCNPISGHATLYWYQQILGQGPKLLIQFQNNGVVDDSQLPKDRFSAERLKGVDSTLKIQPAKLEDSAVYLCASRYSLTSGRGGGFFGPGTRLTVL.

As to this clonotype: One end of the junction does not line up with germline, which may come from a read error. This chain joins TRBV29-1 and TRBJ2-1; D possibly matches TRBD1 or TRBD2 (6 bases each). CDR3 length: 14 amino acids. Germline V gene data show CDR1 as SQVTM and CDR2 as ANQGSEA. This CDR3 reads CSVMGQGGFNEQFF. Here the CDR3 DNA reads TGCAGCGTTATGGGACAAGGGGGGTTCAATGAACAGTTCTTC.

Note on this clonotype: In this CDR3 the conserved last residue, phenylalanine or tryptophan, is missing, so a read error is likely. J is TRBJ2-7 and V is TRBV11-2, with TRBD1 matching over 9 bases. The CDR3 contains 15 residues. Trimming at V came to 9 bases and at J to 4 bases, leaving 13 bases not matched to a gene. CDR1 SGHAT and CDR2 FQNNGV come from the germline V gene. CDR3 in amino acids: CASNSTGGRRYEQYI. DNA of the CDR3: TGTGCCAGTAACTCTACAGGGGGCCGGAGGTACGAGCAGTACATC.

Of note for this clonotype: A much larger clone lies one base from this, so it may be a read error. The chain uses TRBV2 and TRBJ2-5; D is perhaps TRBD1 (5 bases). Trimming pared 2 bases from V and 10 bases from J, leaving 8 bases between. This CDR3 spans 11 amino acids. Germline CDR1 is SNHLY and CDR2 is FYNNEI. The CDR3 DNA is TGTGCCAGCAGTGAAAAACAGGTCCAGTACTTC. This encodes CASSEKQVQYF. Together with reference TRBV2 and TRBJ2-5, the CDR3 gives the full variable domain: EPEVTQTPSHQVTQMGQEVILRCVPISNHLYFYWYRQILGQKVEFLVSFYNNEISEKSEIFDDQFSVERPDGSNFTLKIRSTKLEDSAMYFCASSEKQVQYFGPGTRLLVL.

Comments on this clonotype: The germline gene is not matched at one end of the junction; a read error may be the cause. The V gene is TRBV28, the J gene TRBJ1-4; D unclear. The CDR3 runs 14 residues. Germline CDR1 is MDHEN and CDR2 is SYDVKM. CDR3 in DNA: TGTGCCAGCACTTTAAACATGATAAACGAAAAACTGTTTTTT. It codes for CASTLNMINEKLFF.

Points on this clonotype: As the CDR3 is not closed by the conserved phenylalanine or tryptophan, this likely results from a read error. The chain couples TRBV10-3 to TRBJ1-2; TRBD1 might be the D (6 bases). Germline V gene lookup returns CDR1 ENHRY and CDR2 SYGVKD. The CDR3 loop spans 14 amino acids. This CDR3 reads CAIRDLTGNYGYTL. The CDR3 region has the DNA TGTGCCATCAGGGATTTGACAGGAAACTATGGTTACACCTTA.

In the case of this clonotype: The germline gene is not matched at one end of the junction; a read error may be the cause. V gene TRBV29-1 combines with J gene TRBJ2-1, with D perhaps matching TRBD2 (5 bases). This CDR3 region has 13 residues. The germline V gene has CDR1 SQVTM and CDR2 ANQGSEA. CDR3 nucleotides: TGTAGCGTTGAAGGGATGGTGGGGAATGGGCAGTTCTTC. It is translated as CSVEGMVGNGQFF.

In this sample, this clonotype turned up a few times. This sequence joins TRBV7-9 and TRBJ1-6, with a possible D match to TRBD1 (5 bases). Per germline, CDR1 SEHNR and CDR2 FQNEAQ (reference sequence). The CDR3 runs to 15 residues. Trimming took 1 base from V and 10 from J, leaving 14 bases between them. The DNA of the CDR3 is TGTGCCAGCAGCTTAGACGGCAGGGAGGAATCACCCCTCCACTTT. Translated, it gives CASSLDGREESPLHF.

For this clonotype: Germline is not matched at one junction end, which may reflect a read error. The chain joins TRBV5-5 to TRBJ1-6, with D uncertain. Looked up from germline, CDR1 is SGHKS and CDR2 is YYEKEE (reference sequence). This CDR3 spans 13 amino acids. DNA for the CDR3: TGTGTCAGCAGCCCTGGGCCTGGTTCACCCCTCCACTTT. Translated, it gives CVSSPGPGSPLHF.

The V and J genes are TRBV11-1 and TRBJ2-2; D remains unclear. The CDR3 loop spans 13 amino acids. V was trimmed by 1 base and J by 12 bases, leaving 12 bases between them. The V gene's germline CDR1 is SGHAT and CDR2 FQDESV (reference sequence). CDR3 bases: TGTGCCAGCAGCTTAGGGCTATCCTGGAAGCTGTTTTTT. The encoded protein is CASSLGLSWKLFF.

This clonotype is a singleton in its sample. The CDR3 does not end in the conserved phenylalanine or tryptophan, so this is likely a read error. The V and J genes are TRBV29-1 and TRBJ2-5, with a possible D match to TRBD1 (6 bases). The CDR3 runs 14 residues. Trimming took 3 bases from V and 2 from J, leaving 13 bases between them. Looked up from germline, CDR1 is SQVTM and CDR2 is ANQGSEA. The CDR3 DNA follows: TGCAGCGTTGATCAGGGACACCAACAAGAGACCCAGTACTCC. This codes for CSVDQGHQQETQYS.

Concerning this clonotype itself: The germline gene is not matched at one end of the junction; a read error may be the cause. The chain has TRBV4-2 and TRBJ1-2, with 7 bases matching TRBD1. The CDR3 consists of 16 residues. Germline V CDR1 and CDR2: LGHNA, YNFKEQ. CDR3 sequence: CASSQEGQGGNYGYAF. DNA for the CDR3: TGTGCCAGTAGCCAAGAAGGGCAGGGGGGCAACTATGGCTACGCCTTC.

As concerns this clonotype: One end of the junction does not line up with germline, which may come from a read error. The J gene is TRBJ2-1, the V gene TRBV11-2, with 14 nucleotides matching TRBD2. This CDR3 has 16 residues. Germline loops: CDR1 SGHAT, CDR2 FQNNGV. The CDR3: CASRYSSTSGRGGGFF. CDR3 nucleotides: TGTGCCAGCAGATACTCTTCGACTAGCGGGAGGGGAGGTGGGTTCTTT. Full variable domain (remainder filled in from reference TRBV11-2 and TRBJ2-1): EAGVAQSPRYKIIEKRQSVAFWCNPISGHATLYWYQQILGQGPKLLIQFQNNGVVDDSQLPKDRFSAERLKGVDSTLKIQPAKLEDSAVYLCASRYSSTSGRGGGFFGPGTRLTVL.

This chain connects TRBV6-1 to TRBJ2-5, with TRBD2 matching 7 bases. Trimming at V came to 3 bases and at J to 5 bases, leaving 15 bases not matched to a gene. The CDR3 has 17 amino acids. Germline CDR1 and CDR2: MNHNS and SASEGT. CDR3 sequence reads: CASSDLWASGFGETQYF. CDR3 coding DNA: TGTGCCAGCAGTGACCTTTGGGCTAGCGGTTTTGGGGAGACCCAGTACTTC.

In the case of this clonotype: This may stem from a read error, because a much larger clone lies one nucleotide away. Since the CDR3 does not end with the conserved phenylalanine or tryptophan, this likely comes from a read error. The chain uses TRBV28 and TRBJ1-5; no reliable D call. The CDR3 covers 14 residues. The germline V and J ends were trimmed by 3 bases and 2 bases, with 8 bases remaining between them. In germline, CDR1 is MDHEN, CDR2 SYDVKM. DNA of the CDR3: TGTGCCAGCAGTTTTCCCTGGGGCAATCAGCCCCAGCATTAT. Amino acids: CASSFPWGNQPQHY.

This clonotype was detected only once. This could be a read error, since a much larger clone is one nucleotide away. V is TRBV5-1 and J is TRBJ2-1; D is ambiguous. With 4 bases removed from V and 8 bases from J, the gap between germline ends came to 16 bases. The germline V gene has CDR1 SGHRS and CDR2 YFSETQ. CDR3 size: 14 residues. CDR3 in amino acids: CASSIGGAEYEQFF. Written as DNA, the CDR3 is TGCGCCAGCAGCATAGGCGGTGCAGAGTATGAGCAGTTCTTC.

This clonotype was found many times. The rearrangement links TRBV4-1 to TRBJ1-5; TRBD1 aligns across 8 bases. CDR1 is MGHRA and CDR2 is YSYEKL in the germline V gene. J gave up 7 bases and V 2 bases, and 10 bases lay outside the gene matches. The CDR3 sequence is 16 residues long. The CDR3, as DNA: TGCGCCAGCAGCCAAAACACGGACAGGGTCGGCCAGCCCCAGCATTTT. Amino acids: CASSQNTDRVGQPQHF.

Of note for this clonotype: The junction departs from the called germline gene at one end, perhaps through a read error. CDR3 sequence: CASSISVGLAGGGYEQCF. The DNA of the CDR3 is TGTGCCAGCAGCATATCCGTTGGACTAGCGGGAGGGGGGTACGAGCAGTGCTTT. This rearrangement joins TRBV11-2 to TRBJ2-7; 15 bases map to TRBD2. Germline V gene sequence: CDR1 SGHAT, CDR2 FQNNGV. The CDR3 contains 18 residues.

Turning to this clonotype: Since the CDR3 does not end with the conserved phenylalanine or tryptophan, this likely comes from a read error. The chain uses TRBV11-1 and TRBJ2-3; 8 bases fit TRBD2. The CDR3 has 14 residues. Germline-derived CDR1 and CDR2 are SGHAT and FQDESV (reference sequence). CDR3 loop: CASAGGAGTDTQYY. The CDR3 nucleotides read TGTGCCAGCGCGGGGGGAGCTGGCACGGATACGCAGTATTAT.

At least ten counts were recorded for this clonotype. The CDR3 does not end in the conserved phenylalanine or tryptophan, so this is likely a read error. This CDR3 is CASSLVGNEQFS. For the CDR3, the DNA is TGTGCCAGCAGCCTCGTTGGGAATGAGCAGTTCTCC. The J gene is TRBJ2-1, the V gene TRBV11-2; D unclear. The CDR3 covers 12 residues. With 5 bases removed from V and 7 bases from J, the gap between germline ends came to 9 bases. The germline V gene encodes CDR1 SGHAT and CDR2 FQNNGV.

On this clonotype itself: A junction end diverges from the germline sequence, so it may reflect a read error. This rearrangement joins TRBV6-5 to TRBJ2-7, with a tentative D call TRBD2 (6 bases). The germline gives CDR1 MNHEY, CDR2 SVGAGI. This CDR3 has 15 residues. CDR3 nucleotide sequence: TGTGGCAGCAGTACTATAGGGGCCACGCGGGATGGGCAGTACTTC. This codes for CGSSTIGATRDGQYF.

Only one count was recorded for this clonotype. Germline is not matched at one junction end, which may reflect a read error. The chain joins TRBV6-1 to TRBJ2-1, with TRBD2 as a possible D gene (6 bases). CDR3 size: 15 residues. The germline CDR1 and CDR2 sequences are MNHNS and SASEGT. The CDR3 reads CTSKLGSSGSNEQFF. CDR3 sequence (DNA): TGTACCAGCAAACTAGGGAGTAGCGGAAGTAATGAGCAGTTCTTC.

On this clonotype itself: A much larger clonotype is one base distant, so this may be a read error. V usage is TRBV5-1 and J usage is TRBJ2-3; 8 bases match TRBD2. V lost 5 bases to trimming and J lost 4 bases; unmatched junction nucleotides: 21. The length of the CDR3 is 19 residues. Per the germline V gene, CDR1 is SGHRS and CDR2 is YFSETQ. The CDR3 region has the DNA TGCGCCAGCAGTTTTGGAAGTTTAGCGGGAAGTCTTTATGCAGATACGCAGTATTTT. As protein: CASSFGSLAGSLYADTQYF.

Of note for this clonotype: The germline gene is not matched at one end of the junction; a read error may be the cause. The rearrangement links TRBV29-1 to TRBJ2-6; D might be TRBD2 (5 bases). The length of the CDR3 is 16 residues. CDR1 and CDR2 from the germline V gene are SQVTM and ANQGSEA. The CDR3 protein is CRVYGGSSSRANVLTF. In DNA form, the CDR3 reads TGCAGAGTCTACGGCGGGTCCTCCTCTAGGGCCAACGTCCTGACTTTC.